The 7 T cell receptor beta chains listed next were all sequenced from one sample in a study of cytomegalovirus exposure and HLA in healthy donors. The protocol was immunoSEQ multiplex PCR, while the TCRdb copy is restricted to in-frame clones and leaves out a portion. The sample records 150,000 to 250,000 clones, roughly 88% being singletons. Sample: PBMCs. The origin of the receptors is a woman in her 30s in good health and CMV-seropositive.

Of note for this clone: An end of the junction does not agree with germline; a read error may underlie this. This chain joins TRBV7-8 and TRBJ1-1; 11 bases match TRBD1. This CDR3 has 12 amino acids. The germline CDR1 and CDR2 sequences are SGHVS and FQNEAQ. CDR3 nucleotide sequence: TGTGCCAGCAGCTTTGCCGGGACAGGGGGTCTCTTT. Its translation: CASSFAGTGGLF.

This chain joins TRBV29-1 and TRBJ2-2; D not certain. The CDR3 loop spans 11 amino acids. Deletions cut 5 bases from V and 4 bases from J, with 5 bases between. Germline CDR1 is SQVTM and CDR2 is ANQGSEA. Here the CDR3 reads CSVYSTGELFF. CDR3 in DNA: TGCAGCGTTTATAGCACCGGGGAGCTGTTTTTT.

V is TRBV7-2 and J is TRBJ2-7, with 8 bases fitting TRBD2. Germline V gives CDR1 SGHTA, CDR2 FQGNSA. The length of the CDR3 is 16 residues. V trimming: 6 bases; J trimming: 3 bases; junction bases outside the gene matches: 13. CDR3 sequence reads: CASSKDLAGPIYEQYF. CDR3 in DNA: TGTGCCAGCAGTAAGGACTTAGCGGGACCGATCTACGAGCAGTACTTC.

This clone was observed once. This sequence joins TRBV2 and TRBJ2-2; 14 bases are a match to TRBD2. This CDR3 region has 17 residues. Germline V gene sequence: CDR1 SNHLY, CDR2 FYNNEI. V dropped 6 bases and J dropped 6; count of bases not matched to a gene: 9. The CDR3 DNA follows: TGTGCCAGCAGGAGACTAGCGGGAGGGACAGGATCCGGGGAGCTGTTTTTT. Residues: CASRRLAGGTGSGELFF.

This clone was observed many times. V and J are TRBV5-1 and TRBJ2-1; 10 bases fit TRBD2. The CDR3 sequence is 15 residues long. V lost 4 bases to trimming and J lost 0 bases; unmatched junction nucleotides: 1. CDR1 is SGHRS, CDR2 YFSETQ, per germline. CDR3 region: CASSEREGSYNEQFF. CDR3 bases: TGCGCCAGCAGCGAGCGGGAGGGCTCCTACAATGAGCAGTTCTTC.

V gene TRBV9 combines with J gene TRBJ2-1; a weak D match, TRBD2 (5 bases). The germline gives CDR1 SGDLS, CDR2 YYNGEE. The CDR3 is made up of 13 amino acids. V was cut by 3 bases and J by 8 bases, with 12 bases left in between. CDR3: CASSAGGSHEQFF. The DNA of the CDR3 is TGTGCCAGCAGCGCCGGAGGATCTCATGAGCAGTTCTTC.

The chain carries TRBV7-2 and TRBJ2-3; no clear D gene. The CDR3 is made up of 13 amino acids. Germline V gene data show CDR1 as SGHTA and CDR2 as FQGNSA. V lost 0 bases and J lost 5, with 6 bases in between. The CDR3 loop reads CASSLALRDTQYF. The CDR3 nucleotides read TGTGCCAGCAGCTTAGCGCTGAGAGATACGCAGTATTTT.